This T cell receptor beta chain emerged from a study of shared clonotypes between healthy human individuals (TCRdb year 2020). At the level of the whole study: A couple of women and a few men aged 18 to 49 years were included in the cohort. To increase sequencing depth and limit assay-specific biases, TCR repertoire library preparation and sequencing were carried out by different laboratories using diverse techniques. For each donor, three plates each were used for CD4 naive and CD4 memory, two plates were used for CD8 naive, and one plate was used for CD8 memory. Between about 0.8 and 9.5 billion PBMCs per donor were obtained by leukapheresis. To estimate repertoire size and how much clonotype sharing occurs between individuals, the study deeply sequenced the blood TCR repertoires of about five healthy adults.

The donors were healthy, HIV-negative adults with no recently reported acute infections or vaccinations. Only Caucasian adults living in Nashville, Tennessee, USA were represented among the donors. Magnetic negative selection was used to enrich CD4+ T cells, after which naive cells were positively selected on CD45RA and the negative fraction became the memory subset. Blood was obtained by leukapheresis, after which PBMCs were separated by Ficoll-Histopaque density gradient centrifugation and cryopreserved in liquid nitrogen vapor phase. Analytical flow cytometry was used to check the purity and quantity of each magnetically sorted T cell population. Genomic DNA was isolated from each sorted fraction and quantified by UV absorbance on a Nanodrop 2000c. What the research found in general, with its limitations: Sharing across a few donors was observed for about 4.8% of naive CD4, 3% to 3.5% of naive CD8, around 2.5% of memory CD4, and about 0.4% of memory CD8 clonotypes. Incomplete sequencing was indicated by rarefaction of sorted-subset datasets, despite the large sequencing depth. Sampling was restricted to blood, and TCR repertoires in tissue are likely to differ from TCR repertoires in blood. Because the study included only a small number of donors, the genetic and exposure-history diversity represented was limited. Clonotypes shared by all four sorted-subset donors showed higher generation probabilities than non-shared clonotypes. Pairwise subsampling indicated that sequencing depth was expected to affect the degree of clonotype sharing among donors. Naive subsets generally had larger estimated clonotype richness than memory subsets.

Using the deep immunoSEQ assay, multiplex PCR amplified TCR CDR3 regions from genomic DNA. Extracted genomic DNA from each cell subset was distributed evenly across all wells of several immunoSEQ 96-well plates, and each plate was treated as a replicate. For sorted subsets, each replicate PCR was loaded with approximately 200 ng genomic DNA, equivalent to 25,000 to 35,000 T cell genomes. Purified libraries were quantified with a Qubit 3.0 fluorometer, sized on a Bioanalyzer 2100, and re-quantified with the KAPA Library Quantification kit. Every immunoSEQ 96-well plate was sequenced on a separate single-read 150-cycle Illumina NextSeq 550 flow cell. The paper's processing steps were these. The immunoSEQ output contained only junctional sequences without quality scores, so filtering could not match that applied to full-length reads. Sequences were annotated with PyIR, a Python wrapper for IgBLAST v1.9, and V/J genes and CDR3 were assigned using IMGT germline references. Reads with weak V/J assignments (E-value above 1e-6), missing CDR3, stop codons, out-of-frame junctions, or ambiguous translated residues were removed. V3J clonotypes were defined as sequences sharing an identical inferred V gene, J gene, and CDR3 amino acid sequence. To compute the percentage overlap between repertoires, the number of shared unique clonotypes was divided by the size of the smaller repertoire. Richness of each repertoire was evaluated using RTK rarefaction, the Chao1 estimator, and Recon v2.1 estimates of unobserved clonotypes. Generation probabilities were computed with OLGA for all TCRbeta clonotypes obtained by the gDNA method from a few donors. In its TCRdb copy, this immuneACCESS table keeps in-frame sequences only and misses some clones. Where compared with another copy, unresolved V genes explain less than half of these, and the others have no known cause. V, J and clone size are taken as reported in that table, and D and trimming were inferred from the DNA itself. The sample includes approximately 2,300,000 clones, with around 90% observed a single time. The top ten clonotypes cover approximately 0.41% of the sample.

As concerns this clone: The specificity of this receptor is unknown. Base qualities are not at hand, and no much larger clone is one base apart.

V gives up 10 bases and J gives up 5 bases, and the segment between their germline ends measures 22 bases. There are 15 amino acids in the CDR3, from cysteine to phenylalanine inclusive. CDR3 DNA only is kept here, 45 bases in frame from base 1. Taken from the germline V gene, the CDR1 and CDR2 loops are MDHEN and SYDVKM. This clonotype originated in a man younger than 35 in good health. Some clones in this sample may be carry-over from other donors' samples. What was sequenced was naive CD4+ T cells from PBMCs. Interpreted using the paper, the cell subset or site label stands for: CD45RA+ positively selected. Recombination connected TRBV28 to TRBJ2-3, and perhaps TRBD2 as D gene, on 6 matching bases. The DNA is TGTGCCACCATCCCGCTCGGGGGAGTGGTAGATACGCAGTATTTT. It encodes CATIPLGGVVDTQYF.